These 8 T cell receptor beta chains came from one sample sequenced in a study of T cell responses to AZD1222 COVID-19 vaccine. This table comes from immunoSEQ multiplex PCR, and its TCRdb copy is limited to in-frame clones, with some not included. In the table there are around 26,000 clones, about nine tenths of which are singletons. This specimen consisted of peripheral blood, obtained 28 days after the second AZD1222 dose. These receptors were taken from an adult who received the AZD1222 COVID-19 vaccine.

Only a few counts were recorded for this clone. The rearrangement uses TRBV6-1 and TRBJ2-7; 8 nucleotides line up with TRBD2. V was clipped by 1 base and J by 5 bases; unmatched bases: 7. The CDR3 length is 15 residues. Germline CDR1 reads MNHNS; CDR2 reads SASEGT. The CDR3: CASSEGSGGQDEQYF. The DNA for the CDR3 is TGTGCCAGCAGTGAAGGGTCGGGGGGGCAAGACGAGCAGTACTTC.

The gene calls are TRBV3-1 (or the pseudogene TRBV3-2) and TRBJ1-2, with 7 nucleotides matching TRBD1. CDR1 and CDR2 (germline): LGHDT, YNNKEL (reference sequence). The CDR3 is 15 amino acids. V shed 1 base and J 7 bases; nucleotides not matched to a gene: 9. CDR3 amino acids: CASSQVPQGVGGYTF. The CDR3, as DNA: TGTGCCAGCAGCCAAGTCCCCCAGGGGGTGGGTGGCTACACCTTC.

The chain has TRBV19 and TRBJ1-1, with D possibly TRBD1 on 6 matching bases. Germline V gives CDR1 LNHDA, CDR2 SQIVND (reference sequence). Trimming took off 6 bases at V and 1 base at J, with 21 bases between the two ends. The CDR3 is made up of 17 amino acids. Here the CDR3 DNA reads TGTGCCAGTAGGATCCGGACACAGGGCAGAGCGAACACTGAAGCTTTCTTT. Translated: CASRIRTQGRANTEAFF.

The chain combines TRBV6-5 with TRBJ2-1; D ambiguous. Germline CDR1 MNHEY, CDR2 SVGAGI. The CDR3 has 16 amino acids. The germline V and J ends were trimmed by 4 bases and 0 bases, with 13 bases remaining between them. DNA for the CDR3: TGTGCCAGCAGTTCGCCGAACCCTAGCTCCTACAATGAGCAGTTCTTC. Amino acid sequence: CASSSPNPSSYNEQFF.

V usage is TRBV11-2 and J usage is TRBJ2-3, with D perhaps matching TRBD2 (6 bases). From germline, CDR1 is SGHAT and CDR2 FQNNGV. This CDR3 is 18 amino acids long. Trimming took off 5 bases at V and 0 bases at J, with 21 bases between the two ends. CDR3 in amino acids: CASSRTYDVGGSTDTQYF. The CDR3 DNA is TGTGCCAGCAGCCGCACATACGATGTGGGGGGAAGCACAGATACGCAGTATTTT.

The V call is TRBV4-3, the J call TRBJ2-2; D uncertain. This CDR3 region has 15 residues. The V end lost 0 bases, the J end lost 8 bases, and 13 bases lay between the germline ends. Germline V CDR1 and CDR2: LGHNA, YSLEER. CDR3 amino acids: CASSQDLMGSGELFF. For the CDR3, the DNA is TGCGCCAGCAGCCAAGATCTGATGGGCTCAGGGGAGCTGTTTTTT.

V is TRBV11-2 and J is TRBJ1-1; a possible D gene is TRBD1 (5 bases). This CDR3 contains 13 residues. V gave up 5 bases and J gave up 5 bases, with 12 bases separating them. Germline lookup yields CDR1 SGHAT and CDR2 FQNNGV. The CDR3 region is CASSTGRQTEAFF. In nucleotides, the CDR3 is TGTGCCAGCAGCACAGGACGTCAGACTGAAGCTTTCTTT.

This clone was counted between two and nine times. V gene TRBV3-1 (or the pseudogene TRBV3-2) combines with J gene TRBJ2-7; 11 bases align to TRBD1. This CDR3 has 14 amino acids. After removal of 3 bases from V and 6 bases from J, the junction contained 4 bases not matched to a gene. Germline V CDR1 and CDR2: LGHDT, YNNKEL (reference sequence). The CDR3 spells CASSQPGQGVEQYF. CDR3 sequence (DNA): TGTGCCAGCAGCCAGCCGGGACAGGGGGTCGAGCAGTACTTC.